The 32 T cell receptor beta chains listed next were all sequenced from one sample in a study of blood T cell repertoires in COVID-19. The data were produced by immunoSEQ multiplex PCR, yet TCRdb's version contains in-frame clones alone and is incomplete. The data show about 200,000 clones, approximately 84% seen once. Specimen: peripheral blood. The receptor set was obtained from a human donor with acute or convalescent COVID-19. The donor label of this sample is uncertain.

The V and J genes are TRBV29-1 and TRBJ1-4; D is perhaps TRBD1 (5 bases). The CDR3 length is 14 residues. Germline lookup yields CDR1 SQVTM and CDR2 ANQGSEA. V was cut by 4 bases and J by 6 bases, with 15 bases left in between. Here the CDR3 DNA reads TGCAGCGTTGCAGTGTCAGGGTGGGATGAAAAACTGTTTTTT. Translation gives CSVAVSGWDEKLFF.

The chain has TRBV19 and TRBJ2-1, with a weak D call TRBD2 (6 bases). The CDR3 length is 13 residues. The ends were cut back, 7 bases at V and 9 bases at J, with 16 bases in the middle. Germline V gives CDR1 LNHDA, CDR2 SQIVND (reference sequence). The CDR3 coding sequence is TGTGCCAGTACTGGACGGGGGTTAAGTGAGCAGTTCTTC. Translated, it gives CASTGRGLSEQFF.

On this clone itself: Additional DNA sequences in this sample encode the identical CDR3. The V and J genes are TRBV28 and TRBJ2-3; D remains unclear. The V gene lost 6 bases and the J gene lost 2 bases, with 6 bases spanning the gap. The germline CDR1 and CDR2 sequences are MDHEN and SYDVKM. The CDR3 runs 12 residues. CDR3 protein: CASSPTTDTQYF. For the CDR3, the DNA is TGTGCCAGCAGCCCTACCACAGATACGCAGTATTTT.

V and J are TRBV4-3 and TRBJ2-4; D is perhaps TRBD2 (6 bases). This CDR3 has 20 amino acids. CDR1 is LGHNA and CDR2 is YSLEER in the germline V gene. Trimming stripped 2 bases from V and 3 bases from J, with 26 bases between. This chain's CDR3 is CASSQNLLVGRGDSKNIQYF. Written as DNA, the CDR3 is TGCGCCAGCAGCCAAAATCTGTTAGTGGGGCGCGGGGATAGCAAAAACATTCAGTACTTC.

Only a few counts were recorded for this clone. This rearrangement joins TRBV21-1 to TRBJ2-7; the table's D call of TRBD1 was not tested on the DNA. TRBV21-1 is a listed pseudogene. The CDR3 is 15 amino acids. CDR3 protein: CASSRDRGPSYEQYF. As DNA, the CDR3 is TGTGCCAGCAGCAGGGACAGGGGACCCTCCTACGAGCAGTACTTC.

This clone has a single count. The chain uses TRBV11-2 and TRBJ2-3, with 9 bases matching TRBD2. The CDR3 has 14 amino acids. CDR1 is SGHAT and CDR2 is FQNNGV in the germline V gene. The V segment lost 3 bases and the J segment 5 bases; nucleotides outside the gene matches: 3. The CDR3 loop is CASSFGGREDTQYF. CDR3 nucleotide sequence: TGTGCCAGCAGCTTTGGCGGGAGGGAAGATACGCAGTATTTT.

Only a few counts were recorded for this clone. The chain has TRBV4-2 and TRBJ2-7; D unclear. The CDR3 sequence is 13 residues long. CDR1 is LGHNA, CDR2 YNFKEQ, per germline. Trimming shortened V by 1 base and J by 3 bases, and 7 bases separated the two germline ends. The CDR3: CASSQGEFYEQYF. DNA of the CDR3: TGTGCCAGCAGCCAAGGAGAATTCTACGAGCAGTACTTC.

The chain employs TRBV19 and TRBJ1-5; 8 bases are shared with TRBD1. V lost 5 bases to trimming and J lost 3 bases; unmatched junction nucleotides: 9. There are 16 residues in the CDR3. CDR1 and CDR2 from the germline V gene are LNHDA and SQIVND (reference sequence). The CDR3 DNA is TGTGCCAGTAGTTTGAGGACAGGGCCTGCCAATCAGCCCCAGCATTTT. It specifies CASSLRTGPANQPQHF.

The chain recombines TRBV10-1 with TRBJ2-1; TRBD1 is a possible D gene (5 bases). Germline loops: CDR1 WNHNN, CDR2 SYGVQD (reference sequence). The CDR3 loop spans 16 amino acids. Trimming stripped 6 bases from V and 5 bases from J, with 20 bases between. The CDR3 region has the DNA TGCGCCAGCAGCCTACGAATCGGGCAGGGCCACAATGAGCAGTTCTTC. Translation gives CASSLRIGQGHNEQFF.

The chain couples TRBV7-2 to TRBJ2-3; D remains unclear. The germline gives CDR1 SGHTA, CDR2 FQGNSA. V shed 1 base and J shed 6 bases, with 8 bases lying between them. The CDR3 is 13 amino acids. The CDR3 coding sequence is TGTGCCAGCAGCTTAGAGCGTCCCGATACGCAGTATTTT. This sequence encodes CASSLERPDTQYF.

The table lists this clone with a few counts. The CDR3 loop reads CASSGQGTNEKLFF. The CDR3 DNA is TGTGCCAGCTCCGGGCAGGGAACTAATGAAAAACTGTTTTTT. This chain connects TRBV18 to TRBJ1-4; TRBD1 might be the D (5 bases). Germline V gives CDR1 KGHSH, CDR2 LQKENI. This CDR3 has 14 residues. The V end lost 6 bases, the J end lost 1 base, and 9 bases lay between the germline ends.

The chain links TRBV5-1 to TRBJ2-2; tentatively, D is TRBD1 (6 bases). Germline CDR1 SGHRS, CDR2 YFSETQ. The CDR3 length is 16 residues. V lost 0 bases and J lost 4, with 13 bases in between. The CDR3 sequence: CASSLAGSRGTGELFF. The CDR3, as DNA: TGCGCCAGCAGCTTGGCCGGAAGCAGGGGCACCGGGGAGCTGTTTTTT.

In this sample, this clone turned up a few times. This chain uses TRBV28 with TRBJ2-5, with 7 positions matching TRBD2. This CDR3 contains 18 residues. Germline CDR1 and CDR2: MDHEN and SYDVKM. The CDR3 reads CACSGREDIYLSGETQYF. DNA for the CDR3: TGTGCTTGTTCAGGTCGGGAGGACATATACTTATCGGGAGAGACCCAGTACTTC.

The rearrangement joins TRBV4-2 to TRBJ1-5; perhaps TRBD1 as D (5 bases). Trimming took 0 bases from V and 3 from J, leaving 12 bases between them. CDR3 size: 16 residues. CDR1 is LGHNA, CDR2 YNFKEQ, per germline. As DNA, the CDR3 is TGTGCCAGCAGCCAAGAAGGAGGGGCGATCAATCAGCCCCAGCATTTT. Translating gives CASSQEGGAINQPQHF.

This clone has more than one count but fewer than ten. The chain has TRBV7-3 and TRBJ1-1; no reliable D call. This CDR3 region has 13 residues. Germline V gives CDR1 SGHTA, CDR2 FQGTGA. V gave up 4 bases and J gave up 0 bases, with 6 bases separating them. The CDR3 spells CASSSYMNTEAFF. CDR3 bases: TGTGCCAGCAGCTCTTACATGAACACTGAAGCTTTCTTT.

This clone was seen a single time. The rearrangement joins TRBV7-3 to TRBJ2-5; TRBD1 matches 8 bases. The CDR3 is made up of 13 amino acids. Germline loops: CDR1 SGHTA, CDR2 FQGTGA. V trimming: 5 bases; J trimming: 5 bases; junction bases outside the gene matches: 4. CDR3 bases: TGTGCCAGCAGCCCGACAGGGGTGGAGACCCAGTACTTC. Its translation: CASSPTGVETQYF.

V usage is TRBV29-1 and J usage is TRBJ2-5; D is unresolved. The CDR3 sequence is 13 residues long. The V end lost 3 bases, the J end lost 2 bases, and 10 bases lay between the germline ends. The germline CDR1 and CDR2 sequences are SQVTM and ANQGSEA. The CDR3 DNA sequence: TGCAGCGTTGACGCCCAGGCTCAAGAGACCCAGTACTTC. It yields the protein CSVDAQAQETQYF. Based on the CDR3 plus reference TRBV29-1 and TRBJ2-5, the full variable domain is SAVISQKPSRDICQRGTSLTIQCQVDSQVTMMFWYRQQPGQSLTLIATANQGSEATYESGFVIDKFPISRPNLTFSTLTVSNMSPEDSSIYLCSVDAQAQETQYFGPGTRLLVL.

V gene TRBV5-4 combines with J gene TRBJ2-3; 10 nucleotides align to TRBD2. This CDR3 region has 16 residues. Unmatched junction bases numbered 6, after V lost 5 bases and J lost 0 bases. Germline V gene sequence: CDR1 SGHNT, CDR2 YYREEE (reference sequence). CDR3 in amino acids: CASSLTSGPSTDTQYF. The DNA for the CDR3 is TGTGCCAGCAGTTTGACTAGCGGGCCTAGCACAGATACGCAGTATTTT.

The chain joins TRBV12-1 to TRBJ1-2. TRBV12-1 is classified as a pseudogene. This CDR3 region has 9 residues. CDR3 bases: TGTGCCAGCAGCTTCCACCGGGTTTTC. Its translation is CASSFHRVF.

This clone was picked up one time. The chain couples TRBV5-1 to TRBJ1-4, with D tentatively TRBD1 (5 bases). The germline CDR1 and CDR2 sequences are SGHRS and YFSETQ. This CDR3 has 14 residues. Trimming took off 7 bases at V and 8 bases at J, with 18 bases between the two ends. The CDR3 DNA follows: TGCGCCAGCGCCCCCTCAGGGATTAGAGAAAAACTGTTTTTT. It codes for CASAPSGIREKLFF.

The rearrangement uses TRBV30 and TRBJ2-3; 7 bases align to TRBD1. The V gene end was trimmed by 3 bases and the J gene end by 4 bases; junction bases not matched to a gene: 4. The CDR3 is 13 residues long. Germline assignment: CDR1 GTSNPN and CDR2 SVGIG (reference sequence). CDR3 sequence (DNA): TGTGCCTGGAGGACAGGGCAGGCAGATACGCAGTATTTT. Its protein is CAWRTGQADTQYF.

A single count supports this clone. V gene TRBV4-2 combines with J gene TRBJ2-1, with 8 bases fitting TRBD2. The CDR3 length is 16 residues. Germline-derived CDR1 and CDR2 are LGHNA and YNFKEQ. Unmatched junction bases numbered 11, after V lost 3 bases and J lost 7 bases. This chain's CDR3 is CASSHLGQRELNEQFF. DNA for the CDR3: TGTGCCAGCAGCCACCTAGGCCAGCGGGAGTTAAATGAGCAGTTCTTC.

The chain has TRBV2 and TRBJ2-7; a possible D gene is TRBD1 (6 bases). CDR3 length equals 14 residues. V was clipped by 8 bases and J by 4 bases, with 18 bases between them. The germline V gene has CDR1 SNHLY and CDR2 FYNNEI. This CDR3 is CASQGGVAPYEQYF. The CDR3 region has the DNA TGTGCCAGCCAAGGGGGAGTAGCCCCTTACGAGCAGTACTTC. The full variable domain, its missing parts supplied by reference TRBV2 and TRBJ2-7, is EPEVTQTPSHQVTQMGQEVILRCVPISNHLYFYWYRQILGQKVEFLVSFYNNEISEKSEIFDDQFSVERPDGSNFTLKIRSTKLEDSAMYFCASQGGVAPYEQYFGPGTRLTVT.

The chain has TRBV9 and TRBJ1-5, with TRBD1 identical over 7 bases. This CDR3 spans 20 amino acids. Germline CDR1 SGDLS, CDR2 YYNGEE. The V segment lost 0 bases and the J segment 0 bases; nucleotides outside the gene matches: 15. This CDR3 reads CASSVEKTGLDSDSNQPQHF. The DNA for the CDR3 is TGTGCCAGCAGCGTAGAGAAGACAGGGTTGGATAGTGATAGCAATCAGCCCCAGCATTTT.

This clone was detected only once. This chain connects TRBV12-3 or TRBV12-4 to TRBJ1-1, with D unresolved. This CDR3 is 12 amino acids long. Between the trimmed V and J ends, which lost 6 bases and 5 bases, there was a span of 10 bases. DNA for the CDR3: TGTGCCAGCAGGGCCTCGTGGACTGAAGCTTTCTTT. Encoded protein: CASRASWTEAFF.

The gene calls are TRBV6-6 and TRBJ2-7; D is possibly TRBD1 (5 bases). The CDR3 is made up of 13 amino acids. CDR1 and CDR2 from the germline V gene are MNHNY and SVGAGI (reference sequence). V gave up 6 bases and J gave up 4 bases, with 13 bases separating them. CDR3 nucleotide sequence: TGTGCCAGCAGACCCGGACAATATTACGAGCAGTACTTC. Translated, it gives CASRPGQYYEQYF.

The rearrangement joins TRBV28 to TRBJ2-7; 11 nucleotides match TRBD2. This CDR3 spans 15 amino acids. Trimming took 5 bases from V and 3 from J; bases not matched to a gene: 6. Germline CDR1 MDHEN, CDR2 SYDVKM. The CDR3 reads CASSGGGTSGYEQYF. The CDR3 nucleotides are TGTGCCAGCAGTGGGGGGGGGACTAGCGGCTACGAGCAGTACTTC.

In regard to this clone: The identical CDR3 is also encoded by other nucleotide sequences in the sample. The chain uses TRBV18 and TRBJ1-5; TRBD1 matches 8 bases. Germline V CDR1 and CDR2: KGHSH, LQKENI. The CDR3 is 15 amino acids. With V trimmed by 2 bases and J by 2 bases, 2 bases remained unmatched. CDR3 loop: CASSPEDRGNQPQHF. DNA of the CDR3: TGTGCCAGCTCACCAGAGGACAGGGGCAATCAGCCCCAGCATTTT.

This clone was seen a few times. This chain uses TRBV7-9 with TRBJ1-3, with D unresolved. The ends were cut back, 4 bases at V and 3 bases at J, with 10 bases in the middle. Germline CDR1 and CDR2: SEHNR and FQNEAQ (reference sequence). The CDR3 consists of 14 residues. The CDR3 region has the DNA TGTGCCAGCAGCTGGGAGGGCCTTGGAAACACCATATATTTT. It is translated as CASSWEGLGNTIYF.

The chain has TRBV30 and TRBJ1-3; 8 positions agree with TRBD1. Germline-derived CDR1 and CDR2 are GTSNPN and SVGIG (reference sequence). This CDR3 comprises 13 residues. After removal of 6 bases from V and 0 bases from J, the junction contained 1 base not matched to a gene. The CDR3 sequence: CACTGGSGNTIYF. CDR3 DNA: TGTGCCTGCACAGGGGGCTCTGGAAACACCATATATTTT.

The rearrangement links TRBV21-1 to TRBJ2-1; whether TRBD2, the table's D call, matches the DNA was not checked. TRBV21-1 is recorded as a pseudogene. The CDR3 loop spans 20 amino acids. CDR3 residues: CASSKVPTSGILSDYNEQFF. The CDR3 coding sequence is TGTGCCAGCAGCAAAGTGCCGACTAGCGGGATCCTTTCGGACTACAATGAGCAGTTCTTC.

The V call is TRBV10-3, the J call TRBJ1-5; D gene ambiguous. CDR1 and CDR2 from the germline V gene are ENHRY and SYGVKD. The CDR3 has 13 amino acids. V lost 5 bases and J 6 bases, leaving 11 bases between the germline ends. CDR3 nucleotides: TGTGCCATCAGTCGAGGGCGAAGTCAGCCCCAGCATTTT. Protein: CAISRGRSQPQHF.